The entry that follows covers one T cell receptor (beta chain) sequence. It has no known antigen specificity. Qualities for individual bases were not recorded, and no much larger clone is one base off. CDR1 and CDR2 (SGDLS, YYNGEE) derive from the germline V gene. From V the trimming removes 3 bases and from J it removes 1 base, while the gene matches leave 3 bases of the junction unaccounted for. Spanning cysteine to phenylalanine, the CDR3 consists of 14 amino acids. The read is trimmed to its CDR3 DNA, 42 bases read in frame from base 1. This sample was included in a study of shared clonotypes between healthy human individuals (dated by TCRdb to the early 2020s). With regard to the full study: The cohort included a few men and two women between 18 and 49 years of age. To estimate repertoire size and how much clonotypes are shared between individuals, the study performed deep sequencing of blood TCR repertoires from a few healthy adults. Different laboratories and diverse techniques were used to prepare libraries and sequence TCR repertoires, to increase sequencing depth and limit assay-specific biases. Each donor's leukapheresis produced roughly between roughly 0.9 and 8.9 billion PBMCs. The paper's findings and limits, for the study overall: The small number of donors limited the genetic and exposure-history diversity represented. Sampling was restricted to blood, and TCR repertoires in tissue are likely to differ from TCR repertoires in blood. Pairwise subsampling led to the expectation that sequencing depth would affect the degree of clonotype sharing among donors.

Donors were healthy HIV-negative adults with no recently reported acute infections or vaccinations. Only Caucasian adults living in Nashville, Tennessee, USA were represented among the donors. For unsorted samples, approximately 81 million PBMCs were counted, and genomic DNA was extracted using the QIAamp DNA Blood Mini kit. Blood was collected by leukapheresis, and PBMCs were isolated by Ficoll-Histopaque density gradient centrifugation and then cryopreserved in liquid nitrogen vapor phase. TCR CDR3 regions were amplified from genomic DNA by multiplex PCR using the deep immunoSEQ assay. For each cell subset, the extracted genomic DNA was distributed evenly across all wells of several immunoSEQ 96-well plates, and each plate served as one replicate. For unsorted PBMC, roughly 330 ng of genomic DNA, equivalent to approximately 30,000 T cell genomes, went into each replicate PCR. Ten immunoSEQ deep assay plates were used to sequence unsorted PBMC genomic DNA. Purified libraries were quantified with a Qubit 3.0 fluorometer, sized on a Bioanalyzer 2100, and re-quantified with the KAPA Library Quantification kit. Every immunoSEQ 96-well plate was sequenced on a separate single-read 150-cycle Illumina NextSeq 550 flow cell. The authors' pipeline ran thus. Because the immunoSEQ output held only junctional sequences and lacked quality scores, the filtering could not match the filtering applied to full-length reads. Sequences were annotated with PyIR, a Python wrapper for IgBLAST v1.9, using IMGT germline references to assign V/J genes and CDR3. Reads were filtered out if the reads had weak V/J assignments (E-value above 1e-6), no CDR3, stop codons, out-of-frame junctions, or ambiguous translated residues. V3J clonotypes were defined by identical inferred V gene, J gene, and CDR3 amino acid sequence. To compute the percentage overlap between repertoires, the number of shared unique clonotypes was divided by the size of the smaller repertoire. Three approaches were used to assess repertoire richness: RTK rarefaction, the Chao1 estimator, and Recon v2.1 estimates of unobserved clonotypes. This immuneACCESS table, as held by TCRdb, lists in-frame sequences with V and J called but not all clones. Of the missing ones, under half trace to an unresolved V gene in checked studies; the others have no known cause. V and J calls and clone size are given by that table; D and trimming were obtained from the DNA. This sample has about 490,000 clones in its table, and 79% of those were observed once. In total, the top ten clones hold roughly 12% of the sample.

The TCR was taken from a middle-aged woman in good health. Some clones in this sample may be carry-over from other donors' samples. This receptor chain uses TRBV9 and TRBJ2-5; 7 junctional bases match TRBD1. Sequencing was performed on PBMCs. DNA sequence: TGTGCCAGCAGCGCCCGGACAGGCCAAGAGACCCAGTACTTC. This yields the protein CASSARTGQETQYF.